This T cell receptor (beta chain) was identified during a study of blood T cells in healthy people across ages (dated by TCRdb to the mid-2010s). Some background on the complete study: Template switching captured roughly one uniquely barcoded TCR beta cDNA molecule per two T cells in model experiments. The donors were divided into four age groups: young (average approximately 16 years), middle-aged (approximately 39), aged (under 70) and long-lived (roughly 86). The study analyzed two additional independent replicas of 1 million unique cDNA reads from the same blood draw for two donors, one aged 18 to 30 and one aged 80 or older. Using deep sequencing normalized with unique cDNA molecular identifiers, the study measured how TCR beta repertoire diversity changes with age. Donors of different ages were randomly distributed across sequencing lanes to avoid experimental bias.

Donors were 39 systemically healthy Caucasian individuals from Russia aged roughly 6 to 90 years. About 9.6 milliliters of peripheral blood were collected from each donor into EDTA-treated Vacutainer tubes. Ficoll-Paque density-gradient centrifugation was used to isolate PBMCs, with at least 6.5 million per sample. Trizol reagent was used to extract total RNA from the PBMCs, yielding at least 5.5 micrograms per sample. For every donor, flow cytometry on a PBMC aliquot measured the percentage of naive CD45RAhigh/CD27high T cells. This clonotype was seen a handful of times. The antigen it binds to is not known. No per-base quality is available; no much larger clone lies one base away. V was cut back by 3 bases and J by 2 bases, leaving a gap of 17 bases between them. CDR1 and CDR2 are read off the germline V gene as MNHEY and SVGEGT. From the cysteine up to the phenylalanine, the CDR3 has a length of 16 residues. The retained sequence is limited to the CDR3, 48 bases, with the frame set at the first base.

Study-wide findings and limitations: A strong correlation was found between observed TCR beta diversity and the percentage of naive T cells measured by flow cytometry. Observed TCR beta diversity per million T cells fell roughly linearly with age, and a significant reduction was already apparent by age roughly 40. Compared with the aged group, the long-lived group had more naive CD4+ T cells, fewer expanded clones and increased TCR diversity, a pattern suggesting age selection. Because donor CMV infection status was unknown, age-related changes in expanded clonotypes were potentially confounded. Estimates of total diversity from one million sequenced T cells were regarded as lower bounds and underestimates. Since profiling was done on bulk unsorted PBMCs, naive and antigen-experienced compartments could not be conclusively compared.

Library creation used 5' RACE. Reads for this sample came from an Illumina HiSeq 2500. The second PCR ran for roughly 7 to 12 cycles and used a J-beta primer mix along with a sample-barcoded 5' primer. A template-switch 5' adaptor carrying 12 random nucleotides introduced a unique molecular identifier onto each TCR beta cDNA molecule. At least 3 million CDR3-containing paired-end reads were obtained from each sample. The Mint cDNA synthesis kit, primed by a TRBC-specific oligonucleotide, was used to synthesize first-strand cDNA from all RNA. All cDNA was treated with uracil-DNA glycosylase and then went through a first 18-cycle PCR with the universal primers M1SS and BC2_uni_R. The authors' analysis ran thus. Each sample was normalized by randomly selecting 1 million high-quality reads, each carrying a distinct molecular identifier. Reads with shared molecular identifiers were discarded instead of being binned into consensus sequences. MiTCR, set to a Q25 quality threshold and the strictest error-elimination algorithm, was used for CDR3 identification, clonotype clustering and error correction. A nonparametric unseen species model with Euler transformation was used to estimate a lower bound on total TCR beta diversity. TCRdb handled the public reads itself, with Q25 trimming in fastp and clone calling in MiXCR, and kept productive beta chains. Duplicate CDR3 protein sequences are folded into a single record with the most common DNA and genes. These V and J calls derive from TCRdb rather than the authors' analysis. The sample table contains about a million distinct CDR3 sequences; only one count was recorded for roughly 52% of them. The top ten hold 13% of the sample.

The source material was blood. This sequence originates from a man aged 25-40 years in good health. The sequence is built from TRBV6-2 or TRBV6-3 and TRBJ2-7, with no confident D gene call. The DNA sequence reads TGTGCCAGCAGTTATAACTTGGAAAGGAACGCCTACGAGCAGTACTTC. Translation gives CASSYNLERNAYEQYF.